In this sample, the clone carrying this T cell receptor beta chain turned up many times. Its antigen remains unknown. Other DNA sequences in this sample translate to the same CDR3. The CDR3 runs 12 residues. CDR1 and CDR2 (germline): KGHSH, LQKENI. V was pared by 1 base and J by 1 base, with 0 bases between. The data derive from a study of beta chain features in type 1 diabetes. Study findings and constraints: Shorter TCRB CDR3s, moderately but significantly so, marked every one of the four CD4+ subsets in Type 1 diabetes patients. Amplification by PCR could prefer shorter templates, with the same effect in patients and controls. Patients with type 1 diabetes carried fewer insertions and had more deletions at their VDJ junctions.

As every portion of the isolated RNA was reverse transcribed, the sequencing read expressed TCRB transcripts. Clones were sequenced by immunoSEQ multiplex PCR, and TCRdb holds only the in-frame ones, with some missing. The sample comprises 600,000 to 650,000 clones, around a sixth of which are singletons, and about 0.093% rests with the top ten. The sequenced sample was naive CD4+ T cells from blood. The sequence was collected from a young man in good health. The chain combines TRBV18 with TRBJ2-3; D is uncertain. The CDR3 protein is CASSPRTDTQYF. In DNA, the CDR3 is TGTGCCAGCTCACCACGCACAGATACGCAGTATTTT.